These T cell receptor beta chains were read from a single sample in a study of T-cell reconstitution after alpha-beta-depleted transplantation in children. TCRdb ran MiXCR on the PCR reads and lists one entry per CDR3 protein. The sample lists 580,000 or so distinct CDR3 sequences, 23% occurring once. The sequenced sample was PBMCs, mostly from graft donor cells, obtained 360 days after TCRalphabeta/CD19-depleted stem cell transplant. All receptors derive from a boy less than two years old who had a stem cell transplant for acute myeloid leukemia, so the T cells may come from the graft donor. Each CDR3 is given without its conserved first and last residue.

>TRBV6-2/TRBV6-3|TRBJ2-2
ASIKLRDRAIGTGELF
>TRBV5-1|TRBJ2-3
ASSSSTDSKQY
>TRBV7-3|TRBJ2-3
ASSSTGLETDTQY
>TRBV6-1|TRBJ2-2
ASSRQGARIGELF
>TRBV5-6|TRBJ2-1
ASSLRTGGRSEQF
>TRBV4-3|TRBJ2-7
ASSQEGRDGDEQY
>TRBV20-1|TRBJ2-3
SATYTDTQY
>TRBV29-1|TRBJ2-3
SVEDRGDTDTQY
>TRBV20-1|TRBJ2-5
SASAQIVGETQY
>TRBV20-1|TRBJ2-3
SPRPPLAGGPVDTQY
>TRBV20-1|TRBJ2-7
SARDARGARHTYEQY
>TRBV5-4|TRBJ2-2
ASSLQWGGELF
>TRBV10-3|TRBJ2-1
AIGPRGQGADEQF
>TRBV12-5|TRBJ2-3
ASGLARGSSTDTQY
>TRBV11-2|TRBJ2-3
ASSLDVSSGGSTDTQY
>TRBV11-2|TRBJ2-3
ASSLEYGGLVYDTQY
>TRBV20-1|TRBJ2-1
SARLAGYSYNEQF
>TRBV18|TRBJ2-5
ASSPQGEYQETQY
>TRBV5-1|TRBJ2-1
ASSLGGTFPYNEQF
>TRBV12-3/TRBV12-4|TRBJ1-5
ASSSWPNQPQH